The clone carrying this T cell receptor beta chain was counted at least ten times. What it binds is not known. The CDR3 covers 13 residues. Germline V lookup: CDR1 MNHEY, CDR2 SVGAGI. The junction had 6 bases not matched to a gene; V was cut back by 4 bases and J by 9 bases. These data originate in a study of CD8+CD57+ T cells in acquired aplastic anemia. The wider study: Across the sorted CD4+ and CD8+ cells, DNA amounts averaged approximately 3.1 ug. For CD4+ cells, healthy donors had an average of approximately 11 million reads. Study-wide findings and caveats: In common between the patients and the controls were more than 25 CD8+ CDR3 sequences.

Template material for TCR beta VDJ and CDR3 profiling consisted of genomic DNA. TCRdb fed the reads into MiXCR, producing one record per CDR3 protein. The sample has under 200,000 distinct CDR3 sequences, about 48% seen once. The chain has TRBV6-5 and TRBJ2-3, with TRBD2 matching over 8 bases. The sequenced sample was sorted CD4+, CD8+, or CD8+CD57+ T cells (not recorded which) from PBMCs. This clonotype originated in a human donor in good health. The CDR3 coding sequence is TGTGCCAGCAGTTCCGGGACTAGTTCAACGCAGTATTTT. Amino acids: CASSSGTSSTQYF.